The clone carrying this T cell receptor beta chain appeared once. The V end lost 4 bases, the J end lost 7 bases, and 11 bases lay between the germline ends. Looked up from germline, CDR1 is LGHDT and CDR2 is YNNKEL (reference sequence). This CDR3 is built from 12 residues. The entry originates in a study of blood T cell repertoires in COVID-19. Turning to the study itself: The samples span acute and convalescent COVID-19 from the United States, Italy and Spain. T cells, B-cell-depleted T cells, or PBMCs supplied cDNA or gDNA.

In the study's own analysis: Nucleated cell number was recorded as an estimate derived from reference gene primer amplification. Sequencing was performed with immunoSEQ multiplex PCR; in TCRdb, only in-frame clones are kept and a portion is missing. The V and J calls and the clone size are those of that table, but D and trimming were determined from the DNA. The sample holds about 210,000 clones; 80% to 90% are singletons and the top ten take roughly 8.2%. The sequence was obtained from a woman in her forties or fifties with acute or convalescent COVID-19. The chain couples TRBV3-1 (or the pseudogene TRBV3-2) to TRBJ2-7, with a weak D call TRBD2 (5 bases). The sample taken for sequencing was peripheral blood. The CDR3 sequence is CASSLRRGEQYF. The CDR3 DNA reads TGTGCCAGCAGCCTTCGACGAGGGGAGCAGTACTTC.